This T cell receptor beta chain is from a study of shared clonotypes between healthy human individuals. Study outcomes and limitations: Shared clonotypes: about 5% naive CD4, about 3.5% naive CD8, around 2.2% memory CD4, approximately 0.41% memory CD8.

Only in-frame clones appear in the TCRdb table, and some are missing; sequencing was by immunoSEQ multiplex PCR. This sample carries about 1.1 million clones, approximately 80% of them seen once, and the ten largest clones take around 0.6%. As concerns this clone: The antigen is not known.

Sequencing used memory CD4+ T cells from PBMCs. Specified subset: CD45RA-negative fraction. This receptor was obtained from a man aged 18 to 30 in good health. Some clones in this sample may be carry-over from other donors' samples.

CDR3 coding DNA: TGTGCCAGCAGTTTCCACCACCCGACAGTTACCTACGAGCAGTACTTC. Translating gives CASSFHHPTVTYEQYF. This rearrangement joins TRBV6-5 to TRBJ2-7; TRBD1 might be the D (5 bases). Trimming stripped 4 bases from V and 2 bases from J, with 18 bases between. CDR1 is MNHEY, CDR2 SVGAGI, per germline. The CDR3 is 16 residues long.